This TCR beta chain was recorded in a study of blood T cell repertoires in COVID-19. Trimming took off 3 bases at V and 9 bases at J, with 9 bases between the two ends. CDR3 length: 13 residues. CDR1 is MDHEN and CDR2 is SYDVKM in the germline V gene. Per the study methods: Scientists estimated how many nucleated cells there were by amplifying reference gene primers. Here immunoSEQ multiplex PCR was the method, and the copy in TCRdb shows in-frame clones only, minus some. Clonal size and the V and J genes are those of that table, whereas D and trimming came from the DNA. The table shows over 200,000 clones, with 65% to 90% occurring only once.

The source material was peripheral blood. The rearrangement links TRBV28 to TRBJ1-6; maybe TRBD1 (5 bases). The clonotype originates from a human donor in a cohort sampled during active COVID-19. CDR3 region: CASSLDKVSPLHF. DNA of the CDR3: TGTGCCAGCAGTTTGGACAAGGTTTCACCCCTCCACTTT.